Sequencing of this T cell receptor (beta chain) was carried out in a study of T cells after yellow fever vaccination (dated by TCRdb to between 2018 and 2021). Study-wide context: The SMART-Seq v4 Ultra Low Input RNA kit was used to prepare libraries from fractions with low cell numbers. To follow T-cell clones before and after both primary and booster YFV17D yellow fever vaccination, bulk TCR alpha and beta repertoires underwent longitudinal sequencing. Two healthy male donors, one aged 18 to 30 and one aged 30 to 39 years, were included in the cohort. Blood samples were taken at several timepoints before and after primary and secondary immunization, and bulk PBMC replicates and cell subsets were isolated. Summary of the overall study and its limitations: Most clones expanded after primary vaccination (around 96% of CD4 and over 80% of CD8) were re-detected after the booster, suggesting that broad memory maintenance occurred. Compared with the primary T-cell response, the secondary T-cell response was weaker but faster, peaking on day 5 rather than day 15. The study included only two donors, which limits how far the findings can be generalized. Computational filtering was required because FACS-sorted repertoires could contain abundant contaminating clonotypes from the bulk population. A small fraction of clonotypes showed up in both the CD4 and CD8 compartments, probably as a result of convergent recombination.

Synthesis of TCR cDNA relied on 5'RACE template switching, a step that introduced a universal primer site along with unique molecular identifiers. Priming for cDNA synthesis came from both the TCR alpha and TCR beta constant segments. Library amplification involved two PCR steps, and the second step added sample barcodes and sequencing adapters. Sequencing of libraries was done on Illumina HiSeq 2500 (2x100 bp) or NovaSeq (2x150 bp). In the paper's pipeline: Reads were demultiplexed and collapsed into UMI consensus sequences with MIGEC, and V(D)J alignment was performed with MiXCR. Vaccine-responding clonotypes were defined with edgeR using replicate PBMC samples, requiring FDR below 0.01 and a log2 fold change above 5 up to day 15. Bulk clonotypes were assigned CD4 or CD8 identity according to which sequenced CD4 or CD8 repertoire held them at higher abundance. Using fastp at Q25 and MiXCR, TCRdb reprocessed the public reads and kept productive beta chains. Rows merge per CDR3 protein into single entries with the most common DNA and genes. TCRdb, rather than the study authors, made the V and J calls. Recorded for this sample are 500,000 to 650,000 distinct CDR3 sequences; approximately 13% of them occurred a single time. 15% of the sample belongs to the ten largest clones.

Taken with the paper, the label for treatment or condition translates to: live attenuated yellow fever vaccine strain. At each blood-draw timepoint, two biological replicates of bulk PBMCs were obtained. A standard Ficoll-Paque protocol was used to isolate PBMCs from peripheral blood. TriZol was used to extract RNA from bulk PBMCs, from CD4 and CD8 fractions, and from dextramer-positive and dextramer-negative fractions. The CDR3 runs 15 amino acids, cysteine and phenylalanine included. CDR3 DNA is the only sequence kept; it has 45 bases, read in frame from the first base. CDR1 and CDR2 are drawn from the germline V gene: MNHEY, SVGAGI. Cut back by 2 bases and 1 base, the V and J ends lie 11 bases apart. Comments on this clonotype: Its antigen remains unidentified. Base qualities are missing; no much larger clone stands one base away.

The specimen was PBMCs, collected on the day of the yellow fever booster vaccination. The chain employs TRBV6-5 and TRBJ2-5; no D gene can be assigned with confidence. The sequence derives from a man aged 25-40 years who received the YFV17D yellow fever vaccine. The nucleotides are TGTGCCAGCAGTTACGGAACCGCTTCCCAAGAGACCCAGTACTTC. Its product reads: CASSYGTASQETQYF.